This is a list of T cell receptor beta chains from one sample in a study of T cell changes during pregnancy in multiple sclerosis. Method: immunoSEQ multiplex PCR; TCRdb's copy keeps in-frame clones and lacks some. The sample contains under 40,000 clones, more than 85% of which appear only once. Here the sequenced sample was CD4+ T cells from peripheral blood mononuclear cells, taken in the third trimester of pregnancy. The receptors here all came from a female donor in good health, enrolled as a control in a pregnancy study. CDR3s include the opening cysteine and the closing phenylalanine or tryptophan. D genes are given only for firm matches.

V,J,D,DNA,CDR3
TRBV7-9,TRBJ1-4,NA,TGTGCCAGCAGCCCCCAGGACAGTGCTAATGAAAAACTGTTTTTT,CASSPQDSANEKLFF
TRBV9,TRBJ2-7,TRBD1,TGTGCCAGCAGCCTAATCGGGGAACAGGGGGCAAAGCAGTACTTC,CASSLIGEQGAKQYF
TRBV11-2,TRBJ1-1,NA,TGTGCCAGCAGCCCCCAAAAAACAGGGAACACTGAAGCTTTCTTT,CASSPQKTGNTEAFF
TRBV7-2,TRBJ2-1,NA,TGTGCCAGCAGCAAACAGGTCCTGAGCTCCTACAATGAGCAGTTCTTC,CASSKQVLSSYNEQFF
TRBV7-2,TRBJ2-7,NA,TGTGCCAGCAGCTTAGGGCAGGGCCAGTACTTC,CASSLGQGQYF
TRBV30,TRBJ2-6,TRBD1,TGTGCCTGGACCCGGGACAGCAAGCCCAGTGGGGCCAACGTCCTGACTTTC,CAWTRDSKPSGANVLTF
TRBV28,TRBJ2-3,TRBD1,TGTGCCAGCAGTTTAGCGGGCGGGACAGGAGGCACAGATACGCAGTATTTT,CASSLAGGTGGTDTQYF
TRBV7-2,TRBJ2-5,TRBD1,TGTGCCAGCAGCTTAGCCGACAGGGGAGAGACCCAGTACTTC,CASSLADRGETQYF
TRBV11-1,TRBJ2-3,TRBD1,TGTGCCAGCAGCTTAGACAGGGGCCCAGATACGCAGTATTTT,CASSLDRGPDTQYF
TRBV18,TRBJ1-4,NA,TGTGCCAGCTCACCACCGACCACAGGCAGGGGAAAACTGTTTTTT,CASSPPTTGRGKLFF
TRBV30,TRBJ1-2,NA,TGTGCCTGGAACAGGGACGCCCTATTCGGTGGCTACACCTTC,CAWNRDALFGGYTF
TRBV7-8,TRBJ1-1,TRBD1,TGTGCCAGCAGCCACACAGGGGGCAGGGTAGCTTTCTTT,CASSHTGGRVAFF
TRBV25-1,TRBJ1-2,NA,TGTGCCAGCAGTGGGAACCTCGGGGGCTACACCTTC,CASSGNLGGYTF
TRBV29-1,TRBJ2-3,TRBD1,TGCAGCGTTAGCAGCCCTTGGACAGGGGGCCTTAGCACAGATACGCAGTATTTT,CSVSSPWTGGLSTDTQYF
TRBV25-1,TRBJ2-4,TRBD1,TGTGCCAGCAGTATCGCCGGGACAGGGGTAGCCAAAAACATTCAGTACTTC,CASSIAGTGVAKNIQYF